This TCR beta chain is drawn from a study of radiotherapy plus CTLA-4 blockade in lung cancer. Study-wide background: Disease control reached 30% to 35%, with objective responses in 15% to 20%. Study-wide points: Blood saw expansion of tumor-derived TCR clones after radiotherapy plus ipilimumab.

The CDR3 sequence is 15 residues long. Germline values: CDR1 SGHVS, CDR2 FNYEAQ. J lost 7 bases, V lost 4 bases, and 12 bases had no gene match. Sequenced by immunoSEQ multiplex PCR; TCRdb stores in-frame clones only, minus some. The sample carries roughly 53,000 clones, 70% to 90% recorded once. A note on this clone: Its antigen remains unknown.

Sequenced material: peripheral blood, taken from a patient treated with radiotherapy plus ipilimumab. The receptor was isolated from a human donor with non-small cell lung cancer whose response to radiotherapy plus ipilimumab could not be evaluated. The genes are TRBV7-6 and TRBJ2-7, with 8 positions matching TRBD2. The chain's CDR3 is CASSSRGGTTEEQYF. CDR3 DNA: TGTGCCAGCAGCTCCCGGGGGGGAACCACGGAGGAGCAGTACTTC.